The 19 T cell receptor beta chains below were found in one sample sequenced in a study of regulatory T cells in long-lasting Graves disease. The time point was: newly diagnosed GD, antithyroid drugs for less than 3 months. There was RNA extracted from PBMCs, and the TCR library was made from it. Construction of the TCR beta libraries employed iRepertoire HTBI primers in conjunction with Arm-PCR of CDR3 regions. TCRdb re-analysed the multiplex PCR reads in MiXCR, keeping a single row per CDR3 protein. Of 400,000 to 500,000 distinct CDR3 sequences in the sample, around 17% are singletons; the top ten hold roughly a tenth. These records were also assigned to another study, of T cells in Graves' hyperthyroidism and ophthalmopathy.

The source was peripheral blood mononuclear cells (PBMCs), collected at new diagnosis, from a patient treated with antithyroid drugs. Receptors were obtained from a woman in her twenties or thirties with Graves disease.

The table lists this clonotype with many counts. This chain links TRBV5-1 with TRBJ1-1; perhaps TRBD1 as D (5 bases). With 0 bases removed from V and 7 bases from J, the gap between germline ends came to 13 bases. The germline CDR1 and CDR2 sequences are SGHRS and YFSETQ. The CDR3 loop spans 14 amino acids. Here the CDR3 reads CASSLGDGMGEAFF. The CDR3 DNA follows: TGCGCCAGCAGCTTGGGGGACGGGATGGGTGAAGCTTTCTTT.

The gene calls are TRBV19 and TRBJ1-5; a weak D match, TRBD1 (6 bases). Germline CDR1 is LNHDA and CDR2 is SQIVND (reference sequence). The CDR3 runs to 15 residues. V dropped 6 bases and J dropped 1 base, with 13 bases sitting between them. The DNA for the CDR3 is TGTGCCAGTAGAGGGGGTTTAAGGAGCAATCAGCCCCAGCATTTT. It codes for CASRGGLRSNQPQHF.

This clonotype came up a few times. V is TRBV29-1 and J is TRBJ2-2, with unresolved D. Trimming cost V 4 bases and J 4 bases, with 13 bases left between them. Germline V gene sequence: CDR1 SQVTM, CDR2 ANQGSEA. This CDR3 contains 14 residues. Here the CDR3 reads CSVVSSTSTGELFF. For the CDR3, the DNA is TGCAGCGTTGTTAGTAGCACGAGCACCGGGGAGCTGTTTTTT.

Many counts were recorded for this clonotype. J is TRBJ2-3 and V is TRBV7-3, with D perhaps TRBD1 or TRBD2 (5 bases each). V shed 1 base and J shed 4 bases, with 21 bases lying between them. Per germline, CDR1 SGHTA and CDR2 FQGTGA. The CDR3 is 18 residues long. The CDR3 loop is CASSLRGTREEVPDTQYF. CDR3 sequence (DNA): TGTGCCAGCAGCTTAAGGGGGACGAGGGAAGAGGTCCCAGATACGCAGTATTTT.

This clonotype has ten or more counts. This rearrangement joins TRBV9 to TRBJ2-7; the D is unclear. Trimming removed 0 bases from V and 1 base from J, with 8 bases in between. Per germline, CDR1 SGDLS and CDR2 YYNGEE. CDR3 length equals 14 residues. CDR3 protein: CASSVGSASYEQYF. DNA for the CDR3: TGTGCCAGCAGCGTAGGAAGCGCGTCCTACGAGCAGTACTTC.

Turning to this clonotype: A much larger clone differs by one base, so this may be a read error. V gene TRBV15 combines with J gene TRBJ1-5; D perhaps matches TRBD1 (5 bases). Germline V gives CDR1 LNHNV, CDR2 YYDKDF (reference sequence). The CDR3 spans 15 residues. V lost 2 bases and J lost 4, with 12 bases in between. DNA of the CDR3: TGTGCCACCAGCAGACTGGGAGGGGTGAATCAGCCCCAGCATTTT. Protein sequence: CATSRLGGVNQPQHF.

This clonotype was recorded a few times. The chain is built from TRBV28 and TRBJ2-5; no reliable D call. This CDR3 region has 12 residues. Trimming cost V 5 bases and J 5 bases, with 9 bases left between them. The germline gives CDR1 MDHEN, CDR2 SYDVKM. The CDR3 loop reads CASSPPAETQYF. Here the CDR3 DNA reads TGTGCCAGCAGTCCCCCCGCGGAGACCCAGTACTTC.

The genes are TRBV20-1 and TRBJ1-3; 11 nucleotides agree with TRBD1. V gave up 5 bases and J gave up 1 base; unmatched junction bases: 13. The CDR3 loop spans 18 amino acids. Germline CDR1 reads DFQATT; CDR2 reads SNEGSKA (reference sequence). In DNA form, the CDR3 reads TGCAGTGCTCGAAGGGGGGGACAGGGGGTCCTGTCTGGAAACACCATATATTTT. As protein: CSARRGGQGVLSGNTIYF.

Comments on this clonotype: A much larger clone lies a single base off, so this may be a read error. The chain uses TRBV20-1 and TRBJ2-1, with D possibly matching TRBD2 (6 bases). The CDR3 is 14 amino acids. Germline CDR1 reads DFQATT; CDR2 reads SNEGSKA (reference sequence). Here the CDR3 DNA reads TGCAGTGCGGCTCCGGGACTCCAGCCCAATGACCAGTTCTTC. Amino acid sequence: CSAAPGLQPNDQFF.

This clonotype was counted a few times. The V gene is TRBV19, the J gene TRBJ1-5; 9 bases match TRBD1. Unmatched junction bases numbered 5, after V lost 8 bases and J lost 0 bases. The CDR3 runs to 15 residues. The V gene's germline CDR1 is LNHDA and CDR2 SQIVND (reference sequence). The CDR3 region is CASRPDRGSNQPQHF. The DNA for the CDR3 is TGTGCCAGTCGGCCGGACAGGGGTAGCAATCAGCCCCAGCATTTT.

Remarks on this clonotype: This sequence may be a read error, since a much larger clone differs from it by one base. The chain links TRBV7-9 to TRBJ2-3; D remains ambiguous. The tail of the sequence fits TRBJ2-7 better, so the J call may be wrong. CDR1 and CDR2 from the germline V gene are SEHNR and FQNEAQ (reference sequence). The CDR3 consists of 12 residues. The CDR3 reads CASSLLWGEQYF. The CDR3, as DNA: TGTGCCAGCAGCTTATTGTGGGGTGAGCAGTACTTC.

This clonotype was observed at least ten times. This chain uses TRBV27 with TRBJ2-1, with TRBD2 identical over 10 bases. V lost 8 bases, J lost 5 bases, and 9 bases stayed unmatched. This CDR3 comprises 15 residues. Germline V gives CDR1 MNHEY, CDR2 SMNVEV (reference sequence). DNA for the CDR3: TGTGCCAGCGACCCCGGGACTAGCGTCCACAATGAGCAGTTCTTC. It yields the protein CASDPGTSVHNEQFF.

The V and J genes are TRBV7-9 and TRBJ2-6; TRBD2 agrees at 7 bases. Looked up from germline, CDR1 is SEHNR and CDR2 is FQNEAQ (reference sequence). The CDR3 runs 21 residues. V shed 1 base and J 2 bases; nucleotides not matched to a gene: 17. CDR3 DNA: TGTGCCAGCAGCTTAGGGTGGGAGGGAGGCTCTCTCTCGACTGGGGCCAACGTCCTGACTTTC. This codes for CASSLGWEGGSLSTGANVLTF.

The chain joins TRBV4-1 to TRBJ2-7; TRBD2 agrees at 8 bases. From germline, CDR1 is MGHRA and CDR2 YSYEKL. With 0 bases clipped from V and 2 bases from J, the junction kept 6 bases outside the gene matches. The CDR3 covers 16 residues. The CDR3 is CASSQEELAETYEQYF. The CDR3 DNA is TGCGCCAGCAGCCAAGAGGAACTAGCGGAGACCTACGAGCAGTACTTC.

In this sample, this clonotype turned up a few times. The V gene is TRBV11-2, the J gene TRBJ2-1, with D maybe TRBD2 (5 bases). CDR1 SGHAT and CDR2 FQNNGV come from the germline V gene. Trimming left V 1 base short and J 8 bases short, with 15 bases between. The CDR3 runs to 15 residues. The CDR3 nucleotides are TGTGCCAGCAGCTTAGGTGACCACATCGGGGATGAGCAGTTCTTC. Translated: CASSLGDHIGDEQFF.

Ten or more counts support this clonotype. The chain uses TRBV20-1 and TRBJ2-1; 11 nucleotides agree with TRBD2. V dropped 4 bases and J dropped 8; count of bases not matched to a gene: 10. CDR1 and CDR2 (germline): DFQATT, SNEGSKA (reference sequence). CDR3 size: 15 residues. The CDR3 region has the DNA TGCAGTGCTAAAGATAGCGGGAGGGCCGTCGATGAGCAGTTCTTC. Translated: CSAKDSGRAVDEQFF.

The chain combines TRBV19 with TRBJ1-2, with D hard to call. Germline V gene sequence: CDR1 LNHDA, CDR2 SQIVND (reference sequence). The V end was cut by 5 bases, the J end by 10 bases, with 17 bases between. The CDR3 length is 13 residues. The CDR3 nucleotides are TGTGCCAGTAGTGTGACCTTCCTGGACGCCTACACCTTC. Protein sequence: CASSVTFLDAYTF. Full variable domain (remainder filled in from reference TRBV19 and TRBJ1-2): DGGITQSPKYLFRKEGQNVTLSCEQNLNHDAMYWYRQDPGQGLRLIYYSQIVNDFQKGDIAEGYSVSREKKESFPLTVTSAQKNPTAFYLCASSVTFLDAYTFGSGTRLTVV.

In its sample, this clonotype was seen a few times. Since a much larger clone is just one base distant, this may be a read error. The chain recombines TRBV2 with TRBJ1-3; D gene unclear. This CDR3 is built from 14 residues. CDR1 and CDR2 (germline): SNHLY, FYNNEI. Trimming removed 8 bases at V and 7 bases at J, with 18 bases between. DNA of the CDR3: TGTGCCAGCGGCAACGAGGGAGGAGGGAACACCATATATTTT. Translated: CASGNEGGGNTIYF.

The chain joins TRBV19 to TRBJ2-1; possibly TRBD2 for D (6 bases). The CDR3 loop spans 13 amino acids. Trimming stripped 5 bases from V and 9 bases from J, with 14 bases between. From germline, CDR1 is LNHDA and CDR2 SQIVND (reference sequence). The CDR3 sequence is CASSAVGLREQFF. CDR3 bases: TGTGCCAGTAGTGCCGTGGGACTGCGTGAGCAGTTCTTC.